These 5 T cell receptor beta chains came from one sample sequenced in a study of blood T cell repertoires in COVID-19 (dated by TCRdb to between 2020 and 2021). To prepare the library, the immunoSEQ multiplex PCR assay was applied. The table was pulled from immuneACCESS by TCRdb, which kept in-frame rearrangements only. Such tables lose some clones; where checked, under half of the loss comes from unresolved V genes, and the rest has no known cause. The sample table lists 110,000 to 150,000 clones, approximately 83% of them with a count of one. The ten most abundant clones make up about 8% of the sample. The sample was peripheral blood. The receptors here all came from a human donor in a cohort sampled during active COVID-19.

The chain joins TRBV23-1 to TRBJ1-1; weak D call: TRBD1 (5 bases). TRBV23-1 falls under the ORF class, with uncertain function. V was trimmed by 7 bases and J by 4 bases, leaving 10 bases between them. The CDR3 extends over 12 amino acids. CDR3 region: CASTHRGTEAFF. The CDR3 DNA reads as TGCGCCAGCACCCATAGGGGCACTGAAGCTTTCTTT.

The chain uses TRBV5-1 and TRBJ1-2, with D uncertain. Germline assignment: CDR1 SGHRS and CDR2 YFSETQ. Trimming left V 0 bases short and J 4 bases short, with 19 bases between. The CDR3 is made up of 17 amino acids. CDR3 protein: CASSLDGVRSYSYGYTF. The CDR3 bases are TGCGCCAGCAGCTTGGATGGTGTTCGCTCTTACTCCTATGGCTACACCTTC. The full variable domain, its missing parts supplied by reference TRBV5-1 and TRBJ1-2, is KAGVTQTPRYLIKTRGQQVTLSCSPISGHRSVSWYQQTPGQGLQFLFEYFSETQRNKGNFPGRFSGRQFSNSRSEMNVSTLELGDSALYLCASSLDGVRSYSYGYTFGSGTRLTVV.

The J gene is TRBJ2-5, the V gene TRBV7-9; TRBD2 matches 8 bases. V lost 1 base and J lost 1; bases outside the gene matches: 5. The CDR3 is 16 amino acids. Germline V gene data show CDR1 as SEHNR and CDR2 as FQNEAQ (reference sequence). The DNA of the CDR3 is TGTGCCAGCAGCTTAGTTGCTAGCGGGTCCCAAGAGACCCAGTACTTC. It is translated as CASSLVASGSQETQYF.

CDR3 residues: CASRQGAWTEAFF. Here the CDR3 DNA reads TGTGCCAGCAGGCAGGGGGCGTGGACTGAAGCTTTCTTT. The chain is built from TRBV12-3 or TRBV12-4 and TRBJ1-1; TRBD1 agrees at 8 bases. The CDR3 has 13 amino acids. V lost 6 bases, J lost 5 bases, and 5 bases stayed unmatched.

This clone was recorded many times. The rearrangement uses TRBV29-1 and TRBJ1-1; 7 positions match TRBD1. The germline gives CDR1 SQVTM, CDR2 ANQGSEA. This CDR3 has 13 amino acids. V lost 8 bases and J lost 4; bases outside the gene matches: 10. The CDR3 DNA follows: TGCAGCCTCAATCAGGGGGATGGCACTGAAGCTTTCTTT. Translating it yields CSLNQGDGTEAFF.